This T cell receptor (beta chain) was recovered during a study of blood T cell repertoires in COVID-19. Germline assignment: CDR1 MNHEY and CDR2 SVGEGT. The CDR3 has 16 residues. V dropped 5 bases and J dropped 2; count of bases not matched to a gene: 11. TCRdb's table, derived via immunoSEQ multiplex PCR, lists solely in-frame clones and lacks some. The data hold 45,000 to 65,000 clones, with over 85% observed a single time. This sequence originates from a man at least 80 years old with active or convalescent COVID-19. The chain has TRBV6-2 or TRBV6-3 and TRBJ1-2; 7 bases match TRBD1. Sequencing used peripheral blood. CDR3 sequence reads: CASSRMMGQSNYGYTF. CDR3 nucleotide sequence: TGTGCCAGCAGTCGAATGATGGGACAGAGCAACTATGGCTACACCTTC.